A single sample is the source of the 29 T cell receptor beta chains below, sequenced in a study of shared clonotypes between healthy human individuals. Assay used: immunoSEQ multiplex PCR; TCRdb lists only in-frame clones, some missing. The data hold about 530,000 clones, with about three quarters observed a single time. The sequenced material came from PBMCs. The receptors come from a woman in her thirties or forties in good health. Some clones in this sample may be carry-over from other donors' samples.

Note on this clone: This CDR3 is also generated by other DNA sequences in the sample. The V call is TRBV19, the J call TRBJ1-2, with D unclear. The length of the CDR3 is 13 residues. The V gene's germline CDR1 is LNHDA and CDR2 SQIVND (reference sequence). Trimming took 3 bases from V and 7 from J, leaving 12 bases between them. CDR3 in amino acids: CASSIGLLSGYTF. DNA of the CDR3: TGTGCCAGTAGTATCGGGCTCCTTAGTGGCTACACCTTC. Variable domain in full (rest from reference TRBV19 and TRBJ1-2): DGGITQSPKYLFRKEGQNVTLSCEQNLNHDAMYWYRQDPGQGLRLIYYSQIVNDFQKGDIAEGYSVSREKKESFPLTVTSAQKNPTAFYLCASSIGLLSGYTFGSGTRLTVV.

The gene calls are TRBV5-4 and TRBJ2-5; D possibly corresponds to TRBD2 (5 bases). V lost 0 bases, J lost 5 bases, and 8 bases lay in between. This CDR3 contains 13 residues. Per germline, CDR1 SGHNT and CDR2 YYREEE (reference sequence). CDR3 amino acids: CASSLASRETQYF. CDR3 nucleotides: TGTGCCAGCAGCTTGGCTAGCCGGGAGACCCAGTACTTC. Combining the CDR3 with reference TRBV5-4 and TRBJ2-5 gives the whole variable domain ETGVTQSPTHLIKTRGQQVTLRCSSQSGHNTVSWYQQALGQGPQFIFQYYREEENGRGNFPPRFSGLQFPNYSSELNVNALELDDSALYLCASSLASRETQYFGPGTRLLVL.

Here the CDR3 reads CASSRGHTYEQYF. The CDR3 bases are TGTGCCAGCAGCCGAGGACATACCTACGAGCAGTACTTC. V gene TRBV6-1 combines with J gene TRBJ2-7; D might be TRBD1 (5 bases). Trimming removed 6 bases from V and 2 bases from J, with 11 bases in between. CDR1 and CDR2 (germline): MNHNS, SASEGT. The CDR3 sequence is 13 residues long.

In its sample, this clone was seen a few times. The chain carries TRBV4-1 and TRBJ2-5; no clear D gene. This CDR3 comprises 13 residues. Germline V CDR1 and CDR2: MGHRA, YSYEKL. Trimming stripped 1 base from V and 5 bases from J, with 8 bases between. The CDR3 coding sequence is TGCGCCAGCAGCCAAGTTACGTCGGAGACCCAGTACTTC. Amino acid sequence: CASSQVTSETQYF.

The CDR3 DNA reads TGTGCCAGCAGCGGACGGTTCTCCTACGAGCAGTACTTC. Encoded protein: CASSGRFSYEQYF. V is TRBV27 and J is TRBJ2-7; D unclear. Trimming removed 6 bases from V and 0 bases from J, with 9 bases in between. The CDR3 totals 13 residues. Per the germline V gene, CDR1 is MNHEY and CDR2 is SMNVEV (reference sequence).

The V call is TRBV6-4, the J call TRBJ2-6; D may be TRBD1 (6 bases). The V and J ends lost 2 bases and 2 bases respectively, with 7 bases between them. CDR1 and CDR2 (germline): MRHNA, SNTAGT. CDR3 length equals 15 residues. The CDR3 nucleotides are TGTGCCAGCAGTGACGGGACAACTGGGGCCAACGTCCTGACTTTC. Amino acid sequence: CASSDGTTGANVLTF.

The rearrangement uses TRBV18 and TRBJ2-1; D ambiguous. The CDR3 consists of 12 residues. V was clipped by 3 bases and J by 5 bases, with 5 bases between them. Germline V gene data show CDR1 as KGHSH and CDR2 as LQKENI. The DNA for the CDR3 is TGTGCCAGCTCACCGGATCACAATGAGCAGTTCTTC. It codes for CASSPDHNEQFF.

This clone has just a few counts. The V call is TRBV30, the J call TRBJ2-2; 12 bases line up with TRBD2. Germline-derived CDR1 and CDR2 are GTSNPN and SVGIG (reference sequence). The J segment lost 7 bases and the V segment lost 2 bases, leaving 5 bases of the junction unmatched. The CDR3 consists of 15 residues. The CDR3 reads CAWSSSGRAVGELFF. In nucleotides, the CDR3 is TGTGCCTGGAGTTCTAGCGGGAGGGCCGTCGGGGAGCTGTTTTTT.

This clone occurred once. V and J are TRBV6-5 and TRBJ1-4; no definite D call. CDR1 and CDR2 from the germline V gene are MNHEY and SVGAGI. This CDR3 contains 15 residues. V was shortened by 0 bases and J by 8 bases, with 13 bases between the two germline ends. CDR3 nucleotides: TGTGCCAGCAGTTACTCGAGGCAGTTAAGGGAAAAACTGTTTTTT. It is translated as CASSYSRQLREKLFF.

Only one count was recorded for this clone. The chain joins TRBV29-1 to TRBJ2-5; 7 nucleotides match TRBD1. CDR1 is SQVTM, CDR2 ANQGSEA, per germline. The CDR3 has 13 residues. V lost 6 bases, J lost 5 bases, and 9 bases stayed unmatched. The CDR3 loop is CSVTSTGRETQYF. The CDR3 nucleotides read TGCAGCGTCACCTCGACAGGGCGCGAGACCCAGTACTTC.

This sequence joins TRBV11-2 and TRBJ2-7; 11 bases are a match to TRBD1. This CDR3 has 15 residues. Looked up from germline, CDR1 is SGHAT and CDR2 is FQNNGV. V trimming: 5 bases; J trimming: 6 bases; junction bases outside the gene matches: 9. The CDR3 coding sequence is TGTGCCAGCAGCGCATTGGGACAGGGGGTTATCGAGCAGTACTTC. Amino acid sequence: CASSALGQGVIEQYF.

The chain has TRBV2 and TRBJ2-5, with 8 nucleotides matching TRBD2. V lost 6 bases, J lost 1 base, and 10 bases stayed unmatched. CDR3 length: 16 residues. Per germline, CDR1 SNHLY and CDR2 FYNNEI. CDR3 amino acids: CASRGWVAGSQETQYF. As DNA, the CDR3 is TGTGCCAGCAGAGGATGGGTAGCGGGATCCCAAGAGACCCAGTACTTC.

The J gene is TRBJ2-2, the V gene TRBV18; D is ambiguous. The CDR3 is made up of 15 amino acids. V was clipped by 6 bases and J by 0 bases, with 11 bases between them. In germline, CDR1 is KGHSH, CDR2 LQKENI. The CDR3 sequence is CASSAAHSNTGELFF. The CDR3 bases are TGTGCCAGCTCGGCCGCACACTCGAACACCGGGGAGCTGTTTTTT.

This chain uses TRBV2 with TRBJ1-1, with unresolved D. V gave up 1 base and J gave up 0 bases, with 3 bases separating them. Germline V CDR1 and CDR2: SNHLY, FYNNEI. This CDR3 spans 13 amino acids. The CDR3 region is CASSEDLNTEAFF. The CDR3 bases are TGTGCCAGCAGTGAAGATCTGAACACTGAAGCTTTCTTT.

CDR3 in amino acids: CASSLHLATSSYNEQFF. The CDR3 nucleotides read TGTGCCAGCAGCCTACACCTGGCGACTAGCTCCTACAATGAGCAGTTCTTC. This chain connects TRBV4-2 to TRBJ2-1, with D possibly matching TRBD2 (6 bases). With 4 bases removed from V and 0 bases from J, the gap between germline ends came to 16 bases. Germline CDR1 is LGHNA and CDR2 is YNFKEQ. The CDR3 spans 17 residues.

V is TRBV5-4 and J is TRBJ2-3; tentative D call: TRBD1 (5 bases). Germline V gene lookup returns CDR1 SGHNT and CDR2 YYREEE (reference sequence). Trimming removed 5 bases at V and 8 bases at J, with 15 bases between. The CDR3 has 13 residues. CDR3 in amino acids: CASRNTGDATQYF. For the CDR3, the DNA is TGTGCCAGCAGAAACACAGGCGACGCTACGCAGTATTTT.

J is TRBJ2-1 and V is TRBV7-2; weak D call: TRBD2 (6 bases). This CDR3 spans 17 amino acids. V lost 3 bases to trimming and J lost 2 bases, with 17 bases between them. Germline V gene sequence: CDR1 SGHTA, CDR2 FQGNSA. CDR3 in DNA: TGTGCCAGCAGCTTTATATCCGGGACTCCACCCTACAATGAGCAGTTCTTC. Protein: CASSFISGTPPYNEQFF.

The chain couples TRBV28 to TRBJ2-3; D is unresolved. CDR3 length: 15 amino acids. CDR1 MDHEN and CDR2 SYDVKM come from the germline V gene. V gave up 1 base and J gave up 8 bases, with 16 bases separating them. CDR3 coding DNA: TGTGCCAGCAGTTTATCCCACCCTACGCTGGGTACGCAGTATTTT. Protein product: CASSLSHPTLGTQYF.

J is TRBJ1-6 and V is TRBV13; no reliable D call. CDR3 length equals 13 residues. Germline CDR1 is PRHDT and CDR2 is FYEKMQ (reference sequence). V lost 5 bases to trimming and J lost 5 bases, with 7 bases between them. In DNA form, the CDR3 reads TGTGCCAGCAGCCAACAGAATAATTCACCCCTCCACTTT. Encoded protein: CASSQQNNSPLHF.

CDR3 nucleotide sequence: TGTGCCAGCAGTTTAGACCCCAGGGGTCCTGAGCAGTTCTTC. Protein: CASSLDPRGPEQFF. The J gene is TRBJ2-1, the V gene TRBV28; a weak D match, TRBD1 (6 bases). Between the trimmed V and J ends, which lost 2 bases and 9 bases, there was a span of 14 bases. The CDR3 is 14 residues long. The V gene's germline CDR1 is MDHEN and CDR2 SYDVKM.

This clone was observed a few times. The CDR3 nucleotides read TGTGCCAGCAGTGAAGGACAGGGGATATTCCTCATCACAGATACGCAGTATTTT. It translates to CASSEGQGIFLITDTQYF. The V and J genes are TRBV27 and TRBJ2-3, with TRBD1 matching over 9 bases. Looked up from germline, CDR1 is MNHEY and CDR2 is SMNVEV (reference sequence). The CDR3 length is 18 residues. J was trimmed by 2 bases and V by 5 bases; bases with no gene match: 14.

The rearrangement links TRBV4-1 to TRBJ2-5; 7 nucleotides agree with TRBD2. The germline V gene encodes CDR1 MGHRA and CDR2 YSYEKL. The trim removed 4 bases at V and 3 bases at J, leaving 5 bases unmatched. CDR3 length: 14 residues. The CDR3 protein is CASSPGLLEETQYF. The CDR3, as DNA: TGCGCCAGCAGCCCGGGACTACTCGAAGAGACCCAGTACTTC.

The chain links TRBV7-9 to TRBJ2-1; D could derive from TRBD1 or TRBD2 (5 bases each). CDR1 is SEHNR, CDR2 FQNEAQ, per germline (reference sequence). This CDR3 comprises 16 residues. Trimming stripped 5 bases from V and 4 bases from J, with 18 bases between. The CDR3 bases are TGTGCCAGCAGCCTAGACGAGGGGCGGAGGTACAATGAGCAGTTCTTC. Translated: CASSLDEGRRYNEQFF.

The genes are TRBV15 and TRBJ1-3; a weak D match, TRBD1 (6 bases). V lost 5 bases, J lost 0 bases, and 11 bases lay in between. This CDR3 is 15 amino acids long. Germline CDR1 reads LNHNV; CDR2 reads YYDKDF (reference sequence). The CDR3 DNA reads as TGTGCCACCAGCGATGGACAGCTCTCTGGAAACACCATATATTTT. Its protein is CATSDGQLSGNTIYF.

The rearrangement links TRBV14 to TRBJ2-1; 12 nucleotides align to TRBD2. The germline V gene has CDR1 SGHDN and CDR2 FVKESK. V dropped 4 bases and J dropped 7; count of bases not matched to a gene: 5. This CDR3 has 15 residues. CDR3 coding DNA: TGTGCCAGCAGCCCCGGGACTAGCGGGTGGAATGAGCAGTTCTTC. The encoded protein is CASSPGTSGWNEQFF.

J is TRBJ2-1 and V is TRBV5-1; 7 nucleotides agree with TRBD2. J gave up 6 bases and V 2 bases, and 14 bases lay outside the gene matches. Germline V CDR1 and CDR2: SGHRS, YFSETQ. The CDR3 runs 17 residues. CDR3 nucleotide sequence: TGCGCCAGCAGCTTTGGGGCTCTGGCGGGAGAAACCAATGAGCAGTTCTTC. This encodes CASSFGALAGETNEQFF.

J is TRBJ1-1 and V is TRBV6-1, with 7 nucleotides matching TRBD1. This CDR3 contains 14 residues. The germline gives CDR1 MNHNS, CDR2 SASEGT. The J segment lost 5 bases and the V segment lost 3 bases, leaving 6 bases of the junction unmatched. The CDR3, as DNA: TGTGCCAGCAGTGACCGACAGGGAGGTACTGAAGCTTTCTTT. This encodes CASSDRQGGTEAFF.

This clone was counted a few times. At the DNA level, this CDR3 is encoded by other sequences in the same sample as well. This chain connects TRBV5-1 to TRBJ1-5; tentatively, D is TRBD1 (6 bases). The CDR3 is 13 amino acids. The V and J ends lost 0 bases and 5 bases respectively, with 6 bases between them. CDR1 is SGHRS and CDR2 is YFSETQ in the germline V gene. CDR3 DNA: TGCGCCAGCAGCTTGGGGACAGATCAGCCCCAGCATTTT. This codes for CASSLGTDQPQHF.

In regard to this clone: This sample also contains other DNA sequences that code for the same CDR3. This chain connects TRBV18 to TRBJ2-3; no definite D call. Germline CDR1 KGHSH, CDR2 LQKENI. The V gene lost 3 bases and the J gene lost 0 bases, with 4 bases spanning the gap. The CDR3 has 13 residues. Here the CDR3 DNA reads TGTGCCAGCTCACCGCCAAGCACAGATACGCAGTATTTT. This sequence encodes CASSPPSTDTQYF.